This T cell receptor (beta chain) was documented in a study of cytomegalovirus exposure and HLA in healthy donors. Study-level background: Later, an analysis reported that the approximately 120 validation repertoires had used the same platform as the approximately 600 first-cohort repertoires. Findings of the study overall: A list of approximately 160 TCR beta chains associated with cytomegalovirus was given.

For this clone: Antigen unknown.

The donors were members of the approximately 120-subject validation cohort (separate from the roughly 700-subject first cohort). Data came from immunoSEQ multiplex PCR; TCRdb stores just in-frame clones and leaves some out. The sample shows a few hundred thousand clones, around four fifths of them seen only once. This TCR was recovered from a woman in her thirties in good health and CMV-seropositive. The sample comprised PBMCs.

The chain's CDR3 is CASSLSRVGTYEQYF. CDR3 sequence (DNA): TGTGCCAGCAGCTTATCCCGGGTAGGGACCTACGAGCAGTACTTC. The chain uses TRBV7-8 and TRBJ2-7; unclear D gene. Germline V CDR1 and CDR2: SGHVS, FQNEAQ. CDR3 length: 15 amino acids. With 2 bases removed from V and 2 bases from J, the gap between germline ends came to 13 bases.